This T cell receptor (beta chain) originates from a study of T cells in localized non-small cell lung cancer. Study-wide results and limits: Tumor samples were not multi-region, leaving intratumor heterogeneity unexcluded. Longer overall survival was linked to higher blood T cell density.

Sequencing used immunoSEQ multiplex PCR; TCRdb keeps in-frame clones, though not all of them. The sample holds approximately 1,500 clones, 22% seen once. Notes on this clone: Antigen specificity is unknown.

Germline values: CDR1 MNHGY, CDR2 SAAAGT. CDR3 size: 16 residues. V shed 6 bases and J 1 base; nucleotides not matched to a gene: 8. The origin of this receptor is a woman aged 35 to 70 with stage I lung adenocarcinoma. Sequences were derived from normal lung tissue next to the tumor, sampled before any cancer treatment. The chain recombines TRBV6-8 with TRBJ2-5; TRBD2 aligns across 10 bases. This chain's CDR3 is CASSSISGGLQETQYF. The CDR3 DNA reads TGTGCCAGCAGCTCGATTAGCGGGGGGCTCCAAGAGACCCAGTACTTC.